This entry lists 15 T cell receptor beta chains sequenced from one sample in a study of blood T cells in healthy people across ages. Together with a sample-barcoded 5' primer, a J-beta primer mix was included in a second PCR lasting about 7 to 12 cycles. From the 5' RACE reads, TCRdb called clonotypes with MiXCR, one entry per CDR3 protein. This repertoire shows about 970,000 distinct CDR3 sequences, approximately 50% found once; its top ten account for about 20%. The sequencing sample was made of blood. The receptors come from a woman aged 60-75 years in good health.

Worth noting for this clonotype: A clone one base away is much larger, so this may be a read error. CDR3 coding DNA: TGCGCCAGCAGCTTCGCCTCCGGGACTAGCGGTAGTAGCTCCTACAAGGAGCAGTTCTTC. Its translation is CASSFASGTSGSSSYKEQFF. This chain uses TRBV5-1 with TRBJ2-1; 11 bases align to TRBD2. In germline, CDR1 is SGHRS, CDR2 YFSETQ. This CDR3 is built from 20 residues.

This clonotype was picked up a small number of times. CDR3 sequence: CASSRMAPVGLSTDTQYF. DNA of the CDR3: TGTGCCAGCAGCCGCATGGCCCCTGTGGGACTAAGCACAGATACGCAGTATTTT. This rearrangement joins TRBV28 to TRBJ2-3; TRBD2 matches at 7 bases. Germline CDR1 reads MDHEN; CDR2 reads SYDVKM. Losses at the gene ends were 6 bases for V and 0 bases for J; bases not matched to a gene: 15. This CDR3 is built from 18 residues.

This clonotype turned up a few times. The CDR3 coding sequence is TGTGCCAGCAGTCAAGAGGGGGGCAGCTCCTACGAGCAGTACTTC. It is translated as CASSQEGGSSYEQYF. V usage is TRBV6-6 and J usage is TRBJ2-7, with D perhaps given as TRBD1 or TRBD2 (6 bases each). The V end lost 5 bases, the J end lost 0 bases, and 14 bases lay between the germline ends. The CDR3 runs to 15 residues. CDR1 is MNHNY and CDR2 is SVGAGI in the germline V gene (reference sequence).

CDR3 region: CASSRGAGGFNEQFF. Here the CDR3 DNA reads TGTGCCAGCAGCCGAGGAGCGGGAGGGTTTAATGAGCAGTTCTTC. This chain links TRBV14 with TRBJ2-1, with 10 bases that match TRBD2. The V segment lost 4 bases and the J segment 7 bases; nucleotides outside the gene matches: 7. Germline assignment: CDR1 SGHDN and CDR2 FVKESK. This CDR3 comprises 15 residues.

The chain employs TRBV20-1 and TRBJ2-3, with TRBD2 matching over 11 bases. CDR1 DFQATT and CDR2 SNEGSKA come from the germline V gene (reference sequence). V trimming: 5 bases; J trimming: 3 bases; junction bases outside the gene matches: 7. The CDR3 is 15 amino acids. The CDR3 DNA follows: TGCAGTGCTCAAATTACTAGCGGGAGAACAGATACGCAGTATTTT. This gives the protein CSAQITSGRTDTQYF.

The CDR3 DNA is TGCAGTGCTTCCAAGGACGTCTCCTACGAGCAGTACTTC. This gives the protein CSASKDVSYEQYF. V gene TRBV20-1 combines with J gene TRBJ2-7; D remains unclear. Germline CDR1 and CDR2: DFQATT and SNEGSKA (reference sequence). This CDR3 is 13 amino acids long. V lost 5 bases to trimming and J lost 0 bases, with 11 bases between them.

The chain recombines TRBV7-9 with TRBJ2-1, with no clear D. The CDR3 loop spans 16 amino acids. Per the germline V gene, CDR1 is SEHNR and CDR2 is FQNEAQ (reference sequence). Trimming removed 1 base from V and 0 bases from J, with 10 bases in between. The CDR3 DNA is TGTGCCAGCAGCTTAGGTCTCTCCAGCTCCTACAATGAGCAGTTCTTC. Protein sequence: CASSLGLSSSYNEQFF.

This chain links TRBV29-1 with TRBJ2-3; 7 bases align to TRBD1. Germline trimming cut 1 base from V and 6 bases from J; bases unmatched to any gene: 4. Germline V gene sequence: CDR1 SQVTM, CDR2 ANQGSEA. The CDR3 loop spans 13 amino acids. This CDR3 is CSVEAYRGDTQYF. The CDR3 region has the DNA TGCAGCGTTGAAGCCTACAGGGGCGATACGCAGTATTTT.

The V gene is TRBV6-5, the J gene TRBJ2-1; TRBD2 matches 11 bases. Germline CDR1 reads MNHEY; CDR2 reads SVGAGI. The J segment lost 12 bases and the V segment lost 2 bases, leaving 9 bases of the junction unmatched. The length of the CDR3 is 15 residues. For the CDR3, the DNA is TGTGCCAGCAGTTACCCCGGGACTAGCGGATCTCGGCAGTTCTTC. This encodes CASSYPGTSGSRQFF.

The V call is TRBV6-5, the J call TRBJ2-5; D is unresolved. The CDR3 is made up of 9 amino acids. Looked up from germline, CDR1 is MNHEY and CDR2 is SVGAGI. V lost 6 bases and J 7 bases, leaving 3 bases between the germline ends. CDR3 region: CASRTTQYF. In DNA form, the CDR3 reads TGTGCCAGCAGGACGACCCAGTACTTC.

This rearrangement joins TRBV7-8 to TRBJ2-5, with 7 bases fitting TRBD1. In germline, CDR1 is SGHVS, CDR2 FQNEAQ. The CDR3 sequence is 14 residues long. Trimming removed 5 bases from V and 5 bases from J; junction bases left unmatched: 8. This CDR3 is CASSPEGAQETQYF. DNA for the CDR3: TGTGCCAGCAGCCCCGAGGGGGCACAGGAGACCCAGTACTTC.

The chain joins TRBV12-3 or TRBV12-4 to TRBJ1-2; 8 bases fit TRBD1. The CDR3 spans 15 residues. Trimming cost V 6 bases and J 2 bases; bases outside gene matches: 8. The DNA for the CDR3 is TGTGCCAGCAGCCGCCGACAGGGGCCGAACTATGGCTACACCTTC. This encodes CASSRRQGPNYGYTF.

The CDR3 DNA follows: TGTGCCACCAGCACCCGTTTGGGGGTTTACGAGCAGTACTTC. Protein product: CATSTRLGVYEQYF. The chain combines TRBV15 with TRBJ2-7; D could derive from TRBD1 or TRBD2 (5 bases each). Looked up from germline, CDR1 is LNHNV and CDR2 is YYDKDF (reference sequence). CDR3 length equals 14 residues. Deletions cut 4 bases from V and 4 bases from J, with 14 bases between.

J is TRBJ2-1 and V is TRBV9; 16 bases are a match to TRBD2. Germline V gene data show CDR1 as SGDLS and CDR2 as YYNGEE. After removal of 4 bases from V and 7 bases from J, the junction contained 11 bases not matched to a gene. The CDR3 extends over 18 amino acids. Here the CDR3 reads CASSRGLAGGGSLNEQFF. CDR3 sequence (DNA): TGTGCCAGCAGCCGGGGACTAGCGGGAGGGGGATCGCTTAATGAGCAGTTCTTC.

The V gene is TRBV6-6, the J gene TRBJ2-4; possibly TRBD2 for D (6 bases). Germline loops: CDR1 MNHNY, CDR2 SVGAGI (reference sequence). This CDR3 spans 14 amino acids. Trimming took 7 bases from V and 3 from J, leaving 13 bases between them. The CDR3 is CASTPGVVKNIQYF. The CDR3, as DNA: TGTGCCAGCACACCGGGGGTCGTCAAAAACATTCAGTACTTC.